The 3 T cell receptor beta chains below were found in one sample sequenced in a study of blood T cell repertoires in COVID-19 (dated by TCRdb to between 2020 and 2021). The library came from the immunoSEQ multiplex PCR assay. Not all clones reach the TCRdb copy of this immuneACCESS table, which keeps in-frame sequences only. Checked studies attribute under half of the gap to unresolved V genes and leave the rest unexplained. The sample table records some 190,000 clones; roughly three quarters of these occur just once. The ten largest clones capture approximately 15% of the sample. The sequenced sample consisted of PBMCs or T cells enriched from blood (not recorded which). These receptor sequences come from a man in his 60s who had been exposed to COVID-19.

This clone has only a few counts. Here the CDR3 reads CASSKRGVTYEQYF. The CDR3 nucleotides are TGTGCCAGCAGTAAACGGGGGGTCACCTACGAGCAGTACTTC. The chain employs TRBV3-1 (or the pseudogene TRBV3-2) and TRBJ2-7; 7 bases agree with TRBD2. The V gene's germline CDR1 is LGHDT and CDR2 YNNKEL (reference sequence). The CDR3 runs to 14 residues. V shed 6 bases and J 2 bases; nucleotides not matched to a gene: 7.

The chain combines TRBV29-1 with TRBJ1-1; perhaps TRBD1 as D (6 bases). The germline V and J ends were trimmed by 5 bases and 8 bases, with 15 bases remaining between them. CDR3 length: 12 amino acids. Germline V gives CDR1 SQVTM, CDR2 ANQGSEA. CDR3 DNA: TGCAGCGTTAATGACGCAGGGGAGGAAGCTTTCTTT. As protein: CSVNDAGEEAFF.

Regarding this clone: Other DNA variants within this sample encode the same CDR3. The rearrangement joins TRBV12-3 or TRBV12-4 to TRBJ2-7; D gene ambiguous. Trimming took off 3 bases at V and 3 bases at J, with 3 bases between the two ends. This CDR3 spans 11 amino acids. The CDR3 coding sequence is TGTGCCAGCAGTTTCCGCTACGAGCAGTACTTC. It codes for CASSFRYEQYF.